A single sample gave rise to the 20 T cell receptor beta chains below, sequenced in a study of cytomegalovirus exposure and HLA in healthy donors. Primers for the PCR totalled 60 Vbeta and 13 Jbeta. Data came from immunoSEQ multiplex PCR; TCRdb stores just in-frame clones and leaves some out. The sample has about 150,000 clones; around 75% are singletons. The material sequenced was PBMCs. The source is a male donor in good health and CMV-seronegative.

CDR3 residues: CAISDRTGAGNTIYF. The CDR3 nucleotides read TGTGCCATCAGTGATCGGACAGGGGCTGGAAACACCATATATTTT. V is TRBV10-3 and J is TRBJ1-3; 9 bases fit TRBD1. CDR3 length: 15 amino acids. CDR1 is ENHRY and CDR2 is SYGVKD in the germline V gene. Unmatched junction bases numbered 2, after V lost 3 bases and J lost 2 bases.

The chain's CDR3 is CASSLTTGRTDTQYF. The CDR3 coding sequence is TGTGCCAGCAGCTTAACAACAGGGCGCACAGATACGCAGTATTTT. The chain joins TRBV13 to TRBJ2-3; tentative D call: TRBD1 (6 bases). Looked up from germline, CDR1 is PRHDT and CDR2 is FYEKMQ (reference sequence). Trimming left V 2 bases short and J 1 base short, with 10 bases between. The CDR3 sequence is 15 residues long.

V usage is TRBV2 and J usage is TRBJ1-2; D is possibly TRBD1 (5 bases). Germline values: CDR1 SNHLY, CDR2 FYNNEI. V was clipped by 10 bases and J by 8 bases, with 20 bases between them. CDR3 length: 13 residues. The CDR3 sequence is CANMKKGQGGYTF. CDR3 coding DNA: TGTGCCAACATGAAAAAGGGGCAGGGCGGCTACACCTTC.

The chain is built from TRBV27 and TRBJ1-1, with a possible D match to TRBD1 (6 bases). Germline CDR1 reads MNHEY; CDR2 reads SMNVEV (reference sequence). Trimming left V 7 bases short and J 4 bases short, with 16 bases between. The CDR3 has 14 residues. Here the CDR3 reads CASTTTGPSTEAFF. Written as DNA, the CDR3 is TGTGCCAGCACTACGACAGGTCCCTCCACTGAAGCTTTCTTT.

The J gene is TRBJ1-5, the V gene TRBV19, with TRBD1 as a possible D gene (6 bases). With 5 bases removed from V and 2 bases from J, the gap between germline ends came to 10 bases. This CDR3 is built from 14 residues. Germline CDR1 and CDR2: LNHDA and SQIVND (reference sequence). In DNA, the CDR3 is TGTGCCAGTAGTCACAGGGTAGGCAATCAGCCCCAGCATTTT. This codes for CASSHRVGNQPQHF.

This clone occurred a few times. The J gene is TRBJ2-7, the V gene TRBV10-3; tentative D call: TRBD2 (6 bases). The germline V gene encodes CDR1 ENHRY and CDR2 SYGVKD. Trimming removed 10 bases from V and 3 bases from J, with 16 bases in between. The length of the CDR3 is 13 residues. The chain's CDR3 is CASNPRGSYEQYF. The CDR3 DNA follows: TGTGCCAGCAACCCTCGGGGGAGCTACGAGCAGTACTTC.

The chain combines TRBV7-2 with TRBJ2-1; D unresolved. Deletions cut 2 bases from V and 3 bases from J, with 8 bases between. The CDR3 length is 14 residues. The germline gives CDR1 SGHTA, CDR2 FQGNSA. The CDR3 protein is CASSLNPLYNEQFF. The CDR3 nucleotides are TGTGCCAGCAGCTTAAATCCTCTCTACAATGAGCAGTTCTTC.

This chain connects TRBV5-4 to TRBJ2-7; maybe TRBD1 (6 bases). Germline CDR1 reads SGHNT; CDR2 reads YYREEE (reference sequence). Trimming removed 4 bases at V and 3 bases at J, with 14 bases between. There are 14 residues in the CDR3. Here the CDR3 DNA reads TGTGCCAGCAGCCCGACCGGGACAAGCTACGAGCAGTACTTC. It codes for CASSPTGTSYEQYF.

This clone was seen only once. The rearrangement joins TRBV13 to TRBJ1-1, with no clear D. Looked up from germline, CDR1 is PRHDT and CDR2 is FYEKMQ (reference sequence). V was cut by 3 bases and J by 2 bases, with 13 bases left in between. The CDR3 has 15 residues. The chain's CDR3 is CASSFRREANTEAFF. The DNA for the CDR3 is TGTGCCAGCAGCTTTAGGAGGGAGGCCAACACTGAAGCTTTCTTT. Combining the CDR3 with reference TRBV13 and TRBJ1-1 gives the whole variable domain AAGVIQSPRHLIKEKRETATLKCYPIPRHDTVYWYQQGPGQDPQFLISFYEKMQSDKGSIPDRFSAQQFSDYHSELNMSSLELGDSALYFCASSFRREANTEAFFGQGTRLTVV.

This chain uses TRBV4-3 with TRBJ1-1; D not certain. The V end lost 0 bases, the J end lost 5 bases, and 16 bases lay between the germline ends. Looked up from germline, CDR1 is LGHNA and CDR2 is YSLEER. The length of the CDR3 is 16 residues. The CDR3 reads CASSQDVFRAETEAFF. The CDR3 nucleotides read TGCGCCAGCAGCCAAGATGTCTTTCGAGCGGAAACTGAAGCTTTCTTT.

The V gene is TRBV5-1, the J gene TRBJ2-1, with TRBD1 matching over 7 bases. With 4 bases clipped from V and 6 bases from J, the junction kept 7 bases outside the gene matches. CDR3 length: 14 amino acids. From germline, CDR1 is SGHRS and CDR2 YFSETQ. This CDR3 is CASSPWDSRNEQFF. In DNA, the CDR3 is TGCGCCAGCAGCCCTTGGGACAGCCGCAATGAGCAGTTCTTC.

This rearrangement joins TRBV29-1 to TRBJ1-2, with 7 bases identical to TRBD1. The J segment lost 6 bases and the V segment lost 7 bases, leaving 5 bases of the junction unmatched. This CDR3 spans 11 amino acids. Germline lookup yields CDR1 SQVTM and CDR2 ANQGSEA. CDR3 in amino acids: CSGGDRNGYTF. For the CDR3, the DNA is TGCAGCGGGGGGGACAGAAATGGCTACACCTTC.

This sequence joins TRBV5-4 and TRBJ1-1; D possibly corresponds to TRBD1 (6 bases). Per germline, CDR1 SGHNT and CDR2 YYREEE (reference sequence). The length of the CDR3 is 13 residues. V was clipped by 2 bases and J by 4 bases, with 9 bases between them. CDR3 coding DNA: TGTGCCAGCAGCTTTTTGGGGGCCACTGAAGCTTTCTTT. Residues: CASSFLGATEAFF.

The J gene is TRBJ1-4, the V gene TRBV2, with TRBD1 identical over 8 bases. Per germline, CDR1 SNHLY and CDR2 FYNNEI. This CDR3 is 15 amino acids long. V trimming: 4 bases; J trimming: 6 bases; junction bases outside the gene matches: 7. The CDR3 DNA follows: TGTGCCAGCAGTGGTGACAGGGGCTCGGATGAAAAACTGTTTTTT. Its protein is CASSGDRGSDEKLFF. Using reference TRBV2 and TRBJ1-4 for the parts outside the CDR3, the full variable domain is EPEVTQTPSHQVTQMGQEVILRCVPISNHLYFYWYRQILGQKVEFLVSFYNNEISEKSEIFDDQFSVERPDGSNFTLKIRSTKLEDSAMYFCASSGDRGSDEKLFFGSGTQLSVL.

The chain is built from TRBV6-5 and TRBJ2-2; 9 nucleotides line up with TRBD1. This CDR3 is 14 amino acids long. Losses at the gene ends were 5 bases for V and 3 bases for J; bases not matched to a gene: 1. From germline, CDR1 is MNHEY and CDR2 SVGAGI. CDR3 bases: TGTGCCAGCAGTGGGACAGGGTACACCGGGGAGCTGTTTTTT. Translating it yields CASSGTGYTGELFF.

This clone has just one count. CDR3 residues: CASRLQGATSYEQYF. The CDR3 DNA sequence: TGTGCCAGCAGATTACAGGGGGCAACCTCCTACGAGCAGTACTTC. This rearrangement joins TRBV2 to TRBJ2-7, with TRBD1 matching over 9 bases. Germline V gene lookup returns CDR1 SNHLY and CDR2 FYNNEI. V was clipped by 6 bases and J by 0 bases; unmatched bases: 6. This CDR3 spans 15 amino acids.

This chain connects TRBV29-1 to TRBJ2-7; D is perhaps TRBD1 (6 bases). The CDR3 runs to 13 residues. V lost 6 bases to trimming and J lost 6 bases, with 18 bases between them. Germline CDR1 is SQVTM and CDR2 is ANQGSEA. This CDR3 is CSVGTPAFLEQYF. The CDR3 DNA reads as TGCAGCGTCGGGACACCCGCCTTTCTCGAGCAGTACTTC.

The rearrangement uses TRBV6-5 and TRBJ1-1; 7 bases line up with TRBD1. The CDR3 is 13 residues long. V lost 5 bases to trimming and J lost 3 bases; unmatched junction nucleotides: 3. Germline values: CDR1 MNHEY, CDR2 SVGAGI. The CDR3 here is CASSRDSYTEAFF. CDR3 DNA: TGTGCCAGCAGTCGGGACAGCTACACTGAAGCTTTCTTT.

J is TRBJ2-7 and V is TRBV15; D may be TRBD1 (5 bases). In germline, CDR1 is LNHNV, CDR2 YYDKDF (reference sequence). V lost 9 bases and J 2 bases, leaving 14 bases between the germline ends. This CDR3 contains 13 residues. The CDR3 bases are TGTGCCACGTCTAAGGGGATTACCTACGAGCAGTACTTC. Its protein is CATSKGITYEQYF.

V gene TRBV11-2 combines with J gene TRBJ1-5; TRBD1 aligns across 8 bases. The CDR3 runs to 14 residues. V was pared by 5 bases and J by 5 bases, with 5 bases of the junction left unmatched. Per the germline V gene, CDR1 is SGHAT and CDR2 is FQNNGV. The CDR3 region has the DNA TGTGCCAGCAGCCCAGGGGGCGGGTATCAGCCCCAGCATTTT. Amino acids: CASSPGGGYQPQHF. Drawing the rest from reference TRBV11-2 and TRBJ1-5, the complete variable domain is EAGVAQSPRYKIIEKRQSVAFWCNPISGHATLYWYQQILGQGPKLLIQFQNNGVVDDSQLPKDRFSAERLKGVDSTLKIQPAKLEDSAVYLCASSPGGGYQPQHFGDGTRLSIL.